The rows below give T cell receptor beta chains drawn from one sample of a study of blood T cell repertoires in COVID-19. Using immunoSEQ multiplex PCR, the repertoire was profiled, and TCRdb retains in-frame clones only, with some absent. This table has approximately 76,000 clones, approximately 90% appearing once. Sequencing was done on a sample of peripheral blood. The source is a man aged 30 to 39 with acute or convalescent COVID-19. The CDR3 runs from the conserved cysteine through the conserved F or W. A D gene is named only where the DNA matches it firmly.

>17|TRBV27|TRBJ2-3|.
CASSYGGFGPSADTQYF
>15|TRBV7-9|TRBJ2-3|TRBD2
CASSSSGGVTDTQYF
>12|TRBV5-1|TRBJ2-7|.
CASSLESYEQYF
>13|TRBV9|TRBJ1-1|TRBD1
CASSVGRQGRAFF
>18|TRBV19|TRBJ2-7|TRBD1
CASSIDQGAKDYSYEQYF
>14|TRBV2|TRBJ2-2|TRBD2
CASNSGANTGELFF
>13|TRBV6-5|TRBJ2-1|TRBD1
CASRPTGAGEQFF
>13|TRBV12-3/TRBV12-4|TRBJ2-3|.
CAGGYSGTDTQYF
>14|TRBV7-9|TRBJ1-6|.
CASSPDMITSPLHF
>14|TRBV11-2|TRBJ2-1|.
CASSSRGGVSEQFF
>14|TRBV5-1|TRBJ2-7|TRBD1
CASSLARGSYEQYF
>15|TRBV9|TRBJ2-1|TRBD2
CASSVGSGGYNEQFF
>17|TRBV28|TRBJ1-1|.
CASRVDGVSGRRTEAFF
>14|TRBV4-1|TRBJ2-3|.
CASSHLRLTDTQYF
>14|TRBV6-5|TRBJ1-4|.
CASLPRVANEKLFF
>11|TRBV28|TRBJ2-7|TRBD1
CASTTGAQQYF
>15|TRBV10-3|TRBJ1-1|TRBD1
CAISDQGEVNTEAFF
>13|TRBV15|TRBJ2-5|.
CATRTDSQETQYF
>14|TRBV19|TRBJ2-1|.
CASRPGHGDNEQFF
>13|TRBV29-1|TRBJ1-1|.
CSVLDNMNTEAFF
>14|TRBV11-1|TRBJ2-1|.
CASSQGTFYNEQFF
>14|TRBV6-5|TRBJ1-1|TRBD1
CASSLTGGDTEAFF
>15|TRBV2|TRBJ1-4|.
CASSEQGLVNEKLFF
>17|TRBV25-1|TRBJ1-5|TRBD1
CASSDPPRQGGYQPQHF
>17|TRBV3-1/TRBV3-2|TRBJ2-7|TRBD2
CASSQTTRLAGVYEQYF
>16|TRBV16|TRBJ2-4|TRBD1
CASSQLEGAAKNIQYF
>14|TRBV24-1|TRBJ2-1|.
CATSDPRDMNEQFF
>16|TRBV24-1|TRBJ2-2|.
CATSEGGQRNTGELFF
>14|TRBV6-5|TRBJ2-7|TRBD1
CASSTGQGTYEQYF
>16|TRBV7-9|TRBJ2-1|TRBD1
CASSPPGQGVKNEQFF
>16|TRBV5-1|TRBJ2-3|TRBD2
CASSFLTSGTADTQYF
>13|TRBV4-3|TRBJ2-3|.
CASSQVLTDTQYF